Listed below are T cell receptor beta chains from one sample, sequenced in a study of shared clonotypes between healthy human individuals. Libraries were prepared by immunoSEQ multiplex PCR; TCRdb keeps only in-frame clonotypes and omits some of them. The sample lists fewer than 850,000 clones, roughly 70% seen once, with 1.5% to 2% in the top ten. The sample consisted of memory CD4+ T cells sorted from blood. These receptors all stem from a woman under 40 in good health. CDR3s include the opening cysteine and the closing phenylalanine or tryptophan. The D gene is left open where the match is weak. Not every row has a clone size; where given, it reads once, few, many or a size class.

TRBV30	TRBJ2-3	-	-	CARRAGSTDTQYF	TGTGCCAGGAGGGCGGGGAGCACAGATACGCAGTATTTT
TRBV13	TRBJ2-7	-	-	CASSPPGLGLYEQYF	TGTGCCAGCAGCCCCCCGGGACTCGGCCTCTACGAGCAGTACTTC
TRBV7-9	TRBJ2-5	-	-	CASSLVIQETQYF	TGTGCCAGCAGCTTAGTGATCCAAGAGACCCAGTACTTC
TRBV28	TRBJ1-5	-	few	CASSLLGKSQPQHF	TGTGCCAGCAGTTTACTAGGGAAGAGTCAGCCCCAGCATTTT
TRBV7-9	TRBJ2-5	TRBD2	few	CASSLGLADIGRETQYF	TGTGCCAGCAGCTTAGGATTAGCGGATATCGGGAGGGAGACCCAGTACTTC
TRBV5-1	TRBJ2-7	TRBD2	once	CASSFSSGAYEQYF	TGCGCCAGCAGCTTTTCTAGCGGGGCCTACGAGCAGTACTTC
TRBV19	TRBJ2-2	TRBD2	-	CASRITGTSGRELFF	TGTGCCAGTAGGATTACCGGGACTAGCGGCCGGGAGCTGTTTTTT
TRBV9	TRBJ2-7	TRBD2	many	CASSEGLENEQYF	TGTGCCAGCAGCGAGGGACTAGAAAACGAGCAGTACTTC
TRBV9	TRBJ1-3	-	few	CASSVEGGSGNTIYF	TGTGCCAGCAGCGTAGAAGGAGGCTCTGGAAACACCATATATTTT
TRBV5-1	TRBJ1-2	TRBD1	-	CASSRGQGAGGYTF	TGCGCCAGCAGCCGAGGACAGGGGGCGGGAGGCTACACCTTC
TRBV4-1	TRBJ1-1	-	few	CASSPSSTNTEAFF	TGCGCCAGCAGCCCGTCCAGTACGAACACTGAAGCTTTCTTT
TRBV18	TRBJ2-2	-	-	CASSPMTAGSRTGELFF	TGTGCCAGCTCACCAATGACCGCCGGCAGCCGAACCGGGGAGCTGTTTTTT
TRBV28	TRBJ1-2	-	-	CASSPRGGPAAGLYGYTF	TGTGCCAGCAGTCCCCGGGGGGGACCAGCGGCCGGCCTCTATGGCTACACCTTC
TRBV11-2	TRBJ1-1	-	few	CASSFRPGWGRNTEAFF	TGTGCCAGCAGCTTCCGTCCGGGGTGGGGAAGGAACACTGAAGCTTTCTTT
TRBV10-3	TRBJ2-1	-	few	CAISESGEDEQFF	TGTGCCATCAGTGAGTCTGGGGAGGATGAGCAGTTCTTC
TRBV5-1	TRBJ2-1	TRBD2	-	CASSSGTSGGNEQFF	TGCGCCAGCAGCTCCGGGACTAGCGGGGGGAATGAGCAGTTCTTC
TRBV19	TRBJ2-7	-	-	CASSAGGKRPYEQYF	TGTGCCAGTAGTGCAGGGGGGAAAAGGCCCTACGAGCAGTACTTC
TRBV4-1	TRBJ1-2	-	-	CASSQDRTETAYGYTF	TGCGCCAGCAGCCAAGATCGTACGGAGACAGCCTATGGCTACACCTTC
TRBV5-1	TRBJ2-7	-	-	CASSFEGALLAEQYF	TGCGCCAGCAGCTTCGAGGGAGCGCTCTTAGCCGAGCAGTACTTC
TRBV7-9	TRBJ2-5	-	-	CASSLGGTPGQETQYF	TGTGCCAGCAGCTTAGGCGGGACCCCTGGACAAGAGACCCAGTACTTC
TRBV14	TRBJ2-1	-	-	CASSRSLLQFF	TGTGCCAGCAGTCGCAGTCTTCTGCAGTTCTTC
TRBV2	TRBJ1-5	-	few	CASSVRQGNQPQHF	TGTGCCAGCAGTGTCAGACAGGGCAATCAGCCCCAGCATTTT
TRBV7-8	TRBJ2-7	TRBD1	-	CASSSTGVSSYEQYF	TGTGCCAGCAGCTCGACAGGGGTAAGCTCCTACGAGCAGTACTTC
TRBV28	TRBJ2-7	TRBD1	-	CASRTPGQEGSEQYF	TGTGCCAGCAGGACGCCGGGACAGGAAGGTTCCGAGCAGTACTTC
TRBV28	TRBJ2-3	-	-	CASRVGDTQYF	TGTGCCAGCAGGGTCGGAGATACGCAGTATTTT
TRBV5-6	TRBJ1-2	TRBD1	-	CASSEQGEPLPNYGYTF	TGTGCCAGCAGCGAGCAGGGGGAACCCCTTCCTAACTATGGCTACACCTTC
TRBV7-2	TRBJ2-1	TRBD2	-	CASSFGGSRNEQFF	TGTGCCAGCAGCTTTGGCGGGAGTAGGAATGAGCAGTTCTTC
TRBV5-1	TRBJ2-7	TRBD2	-	CASSPRLAGNPTDLAYEQYF	TGCGCCAGCAGCCCGAGACTAGCGGGAAACCCAACGGATTTGGCCTACGAGCAGTACTTC
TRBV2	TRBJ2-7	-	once	CASSGAIEQYF	TGTGCCAGCAGTGGAGCTATCGAGCAGTACTTC
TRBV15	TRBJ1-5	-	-	CATSRVGGARQPQHF	TGTGCCACCAGCAGAGTCGGGGGGGCGCGTCAGCCCCAGCATTTT
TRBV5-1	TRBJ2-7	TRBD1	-	CASSSSKTGLDEQYF	TGCGCCAGCAGCTCTTCTAAGACAGGGTTAGACGAGCAGTACTTC
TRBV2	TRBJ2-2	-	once	CASSEHGPGELFF	TGTGCCAGCAGTGAACACGGGCCCGGGGAGCTGTTTTTT
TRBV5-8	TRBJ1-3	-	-	CASSLRWSSGNTIYF	TGTGCCAGCAGCCTGAGGTGGAGCTCTGGAAACACCATATATTTT
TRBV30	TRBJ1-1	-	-	CAWSVGANTEAFF	TGTGCCTGGAGTGTAGGGGCTAACACTGAAGCTTTCTTT
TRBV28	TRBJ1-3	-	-	CASRGEGPIYF	TGTGCCAGCCGGGGAGAGGGACCCATATATTTT
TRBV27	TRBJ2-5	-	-	CASSLERGRETQYF	TGTGCCAGCAGTTTAGAAAGGGGAAGGGAGACCCAGTACTTC
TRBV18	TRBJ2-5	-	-	CASSPGFTRFGETQYF	TGTGCCAGCTCACCGGGTTTTACACGCTTCGGGGAGACCCAGTACTTC
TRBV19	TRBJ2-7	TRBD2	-	CASSLDSGTRNEQYF	TGTGCCAGTAGTTTGGACTCCGGGACTAGGAACGAGCAGTACTTC
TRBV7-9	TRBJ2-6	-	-	CASSSTSGANVLTF	TGTGCCAGCAGCTCGACCTCTGGGGCCAACGTCCTGACTTTC
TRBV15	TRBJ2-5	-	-	CATSRETRLAGDYETQYF	TGTGCCACCAGCAGAGAGACGAGGTTGGCAGGGGATTACGAGACCCAGTACTTC
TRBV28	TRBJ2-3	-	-	CASSLLSTDTQYF	TGTGCCAGCAGTCTTCTAAGCACAGATACGCAGTATTTT
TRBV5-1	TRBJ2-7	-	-	CASSLGGYEQYF	TGCGCCAGCAGCTTGGGGGGTTACGAGCAGTACTTC
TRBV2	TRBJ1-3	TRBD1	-	CASSVQGAGNTIYF	TGTGCCAGCAGTGTTCAGGGGGCCGGAAACACCATATATTTT
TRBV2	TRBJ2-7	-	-	CASSEWGGSRDEQYF	TGTGCCAGCAGTGAGTGGGGTGGGTCGCGGGACGAGCAGTACTTC
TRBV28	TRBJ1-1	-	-	CASTTDGQVTTEAFF	TGTGCCAGCACCACAGATGGGCAGGTAACAACTGAAGCTTTCTTT
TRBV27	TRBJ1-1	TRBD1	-	CATKGQGRVNTEAFF	TGTGCCACCAAAGGACAGGGCCGGGTGAACACTGAAGCTTTCTTT
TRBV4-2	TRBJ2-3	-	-	CASSQVRGGLTADRSTDTQYF	TGTGCCAGCAGCCAAGTCCGGGGGGGGCTTACCGCGGACAGGAGCACAGATACGCAGTATTTT
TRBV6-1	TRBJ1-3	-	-	CASSEGLHSGNTIYF	TGTGCCAGCAGTGAAGGCCTTCACTCTGGAAACACCATATATTTT
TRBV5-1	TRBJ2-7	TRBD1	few	CASSGGQVTYEQYF	TGCGCCAGCAGCGGCGGACAGGTGACCTACGAGCAGTACTTC
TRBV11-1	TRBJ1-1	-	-	CASSRRNTEAFF	TGTGCCAGCAGCCGCAGGAACACTGAAGCTTTCTTT
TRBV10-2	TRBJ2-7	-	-	CASSRGREQYF	TGCGCCAGCAGCCGGGGTCGGGAGCAGTACTTC